A selection of T cell receptor beta chains follows, all from one sample in a study of blood T cell repertoires in COVID-19. Clones were read by immunoSEQ multiplex PCR, and TCRdb kept only the in-frame ones, dropping some. The sample lists over 75,000 clones; less than 95% were seen once. Sequenced input: peripheral blood. These receptors were collected from a human donor with active COVID-19. The donor label of this sample is uncertain. CDR3s include the opening cysteine and the closing phenylalanine or tryptophan. D genes are given only for firm matches. Some rows mark clone size as missing; the rest say once, few, many or name a class of expanded clone.

>once|TRBV6-5|TRBJ1-1|-
TGTGCCAGCAGCGTTGGGGAGGGGACTGAAGCTTTCTTT
CASSVGEGTEAFF
>-|TRBV24-1|TRBJ2-2|-
TGTGCCACCAGTGATAACAGTTACACCGGGGAGCTGTTTTTT
CATSDNSYTGELFF
>-|TRBV5-6|TRBJ1-1|-
TGTGCCAGCAGCTTGTGGGCGATCGGGAGAGACACTGAAGCTTTCTTT
CASSLWAIGRDTEAFF
>-|TRBV11-3|TRBJ2-3|-
TGTGCCAGCAGCTTAGGGGGGGCAGATACGCAGTATTTT
CASSLGGADTQYF
>-|TRBV2|TRBJ2-3|TRBD1
TGTGCCAGCAGCCGACAGGGGACAGATACGCAGTATTTT
CASSRQGTDTQYF
>once|TRBV7-2|TRBJ1-5|-
TGTGCCAGCAGCTTAGTGACAGGCCCCAATCAGCCCCAGCATTTT
CASSLVTGPNQPQHF
>-|TRBV3-1/TRBV3-2|TRBJ1-2|-
TGTGCCAGCAGCTTGACAGTGAACTATGGCTACACCTTC
CASSLTVNYGYTF
>-|TRBV6-5|TRBJ2-1|TRBD2
TGTGCCAGCACGAGGGGACTAGCGTACAATGAGCAGTTCTTC
CASTRGLAYNEQFF
>once|TRBV20-1|TRBJ2-3|-
TGCAGTGCACTTCTAGGTGATACGCAGTATTTT
CSALLGDTQYF
>-|TRBV19|TRBJ2-3|-
TGTGCCAGTAGTATCCAAGTTACTAGCACAGATACGCAGTATTTT
CASSIQVTSTDTQYF
>-|TRBV6-1|TRBJ2-7|-
TGTGCCAGCAGTGAAGGCTTTTTCACTTCCTACGAGCAGTACTTC
CASSEGFFTSYEQYF
>few|TRBV7-3|TRBJ1-5|TRBD1
TGTGCCAGCAGTCGGACAGGGGCGTCCCCTCCCCAGCATTTT
CASSRTGASPPQHF
>-|TRBV5-1|TRBJ2-7|-
TGCGCCAGCAGCTTGGCCCCAGACTACGAGCAGTACTTC
CASSLAPDYEQYF
>-|TRBV7-2|TRBJ2-1|TRBD2
TGTGCCAGCAGCTCCCCCCGACTAGCGGGATTACCCAATGAGCAGTTCTTC
CASSSPRLAGLPNEQFF
>-|TRBV9|TRBJ1-2|TRBD1
TGTGCCAGCAGCTTCACAGGGGAATATGGCTACACCTTC
CASSFTGEYGYTF
>-|TRBV29-1|TRBJ1-1|-
TGCAGCGTAACACAGGGCAGGGGCACTGAAGCTTTCTTT
CSVTQGRGTEAFF
>-|TRBV2|TRBJ2-7|-
TGTGCCAGCAGTCCAGACAACTCACCCTCCTACGAGCAGTACTTC
CASSPDNSPSYEQYF
>medium-sized|TRBV7-8|TRBJ1-6|TRBD1
TGTGCCAGCAGCTCTTCGAGGACAGGTGGTAATTCACCCCTCCACTTT
CASSSSRTGGNSPLHF
>-|TRBV5-1|TRBJ2-7|-
TGCGCCAGCAGCTTGGAATTGGAGGCGGGCGACGAGCAGTACTTC
CASSLELEAGDEQYF
>-|TRBV7-3|TRBJ2-2|TRBD1
TGTGCCAGCAGCTTACGCTCACAGGGGGACACCGGGGAGCTGTTTTTT
CASSLRSQGDTGELFF
>-|TRBV7-9|TRBJ1-3|-
TGTGCCAGCAGCTTAGTCGGGAGCTCTGGAAACACCATATATTTT
CASSLVGSSGNTIYF
>-|TRBV3-1/TRBV3-2|TRBJ1-4|-
TGTGCCAGCAGCCAAGAAATCAGGGCATGGGATGAAAAACTGTTTTTT
CASSQEIRAWDEKLFF
>-|TRBV15|TRBJ2-6|-
TGTGCCACCAGCGCAACAGGGTCTGGGGCCAACGTCCTGACTTTC
CATSATGSGANVLTF
>once|TRBV19|TRBJ2-5|TRBD1
TGTGCCAGTAGTATAGGGGGACAGGGGGCCGGAGAGACCCAGTACTTC
CASSIGGQGAGETQYF
>-|TRBV11-2|TRBJ2-1|-
TGTGCCAGCTACAGTGGGTCCGTTAATGAGCAGTTCTTC
CASYSGSVNEQFF
>-|TRBV19|TRBJ2-7|TRBD1
TGTGCCAGTAGTAGTATTTTGGTCCGGGACAGGGGGCTCTACGAGCAGTACTTC
CASSSILVRDRGLYEQYF
>-|TRBV6-5|TRBJ1-1|-
TGTGCCAGCAGTTACTCGATATCCGGCACTGAAGCTTTCTTT
CASSYSISGTEAFF
>-|TRBV14|TRBJ2-5|-
TGTGCCAGCAGCCAAGAGTGGGAGACGGGCGGGAAGACCCAGTACTTC
CASSQEWETGGKTQYF
>few|TRBV4-2|TRBJ1-1|-
TGTGCCAGCAGCCAAGATCTTAGGCGGCTGAACACTGAAGCTTTCTTT
CASSQDLRRLNTEAFF
>-|TRBV29-1|TRBJ2-1|-
TGCAGCGTTGGACTAGTCAACAATGAGCAGTTCTTC
CSVGLVNNEQFF
>-|TRBV5-1|TRBJ2-1|-
TGCGCCAGCAGCTTGGGTTGGACAACGGGGGATGAGCAGTTCTTC
CASSLGWTTGDEQFF
>-|TRBV18|TRBJ1-3|TRBD1
TGTGCCAGCTCATCTCTTGACAGGGTCGAAAACACCATATATTTT
CASSSLDRVENTIYF
>-|TRBV28|TRBJ2-7|-
TGTGCCAGCAGTTTGATGGGGACACGCTACGAGCAGTACTTC
CASSLMGTRYEQYF
>-|TRBV27|TRBJ2-7|TRBD2
TGTGCCAGCAGTTTATTTAGCGGGGGGTACGAGCAGTACTTC
CASSLFSGGYEQYF
>-|TRBV9|TRBJ2-3|-
TGTGCCAGCAGCCCCGTCCACTACGGGGAAGATACGCAGTATTTT
CASSPVHYGEDTQYF
>-|TRBV2|TRBJ2-7|TRBD1
TGTGCCAGCAGTGCTGGGACAGACGGCGAGCAGTACTTC
CASSAGTDGEQYF
>-|TRBV18|TRBJ1-1|TRBD1
TGTGCCAGCTCCACGTCCGAGGGACAGGGCCGGACTGAAGCTTTCTTT
CASSTSEGQGRTEAFF
>-|TRBV12-3/TRBV12-4|TRBJ1-4|TRBD1
TGTGCCAGCAGGGGACAGGGAGGAAAACTGTTTTTT
CASRGQGGKLFF
>-|TRBV5-8|TRBJ2-2|-
TGTGCCAGCAGCTTGGGAGGCACCGGGGAGCTGTTTTTT
CASSLGGTGELFF
>-|TRBV12-3/TRBV12-4|TRBJ1-2|-
TGTGCCAGCAGTGCCGGGGGCTATGGCTACACCTTC
CASSAGGYGYTF
>-|TRBV24-1|TRBJ2-7|-
TGTGCCACCAGTGATGGAGGGACAGACTACGAGCAGTACTTC
CATSDGGTDYEQYF
>-|TRBV19|TRBJ1-1|-
TGTGCCAGTAGTCTCCCCAGGGAGAACACTGAAGCTTTCTTT
CASSLPRENTEAFF
>-|TRBV27|TRBJ2-1|-
TGTGCCAGCAGTTTGGGGGGGCGTGAGCAGTTCTTC
CASSLGGREQFF
>-|TRBV6-5|TRBJ2-2|TRBD1
TGTGCCAGCATAATGACAGGGGGAACCGGGGAGCTGTTTTTT
CASIMTGGTGELFF
>-|TRBV4-1|TRBJ1-4|TRBD1
TGCGCCAGCAGCCTAGAGAGACAGGGCTATGATGAAAAACTGTTTTTT
CASSLERQGYDEKLFF
>-|TRBV4-1|TRBJ1-1|-
TGCGCCAGCAGCCTCACGCGGGGCTCGGAAACTGAAGCTTTCTTT
CASSLTRGSETEAFF
>-|TRBV10-3|TRBJ1-2|-
TGTGCCAGCGGGGTCGGTGGCTACACCTTC
CASGVGGYTF
>once|TRBV7-3|TRBJ2-7|-
TGTGCCAGCAGCTTAACCAGTGACACCTTCGGTGAGCAGTACTTC
CASSLTSDTFGEQYF
>-|TRBV24-1|TRBJ2-7|-
TGTGCCACCTCTAATGGAGCAGACTACGAGCAGTACTTC
CATSNGADYEQYF
>-|TRBV19|TRBJ1-2|-
TGTGCCAGTAGGCCTGGAGGGGTCGGCTATGGCTACACCTTC
CASRPGGVGYGYTF
>-|TRBV10-1|TRBJ2-3|-
TGCGCCAGCAGTGACGGAGATACGCAGTATTTT
CASSDGDTQYF
>-|TRBV28|TRBJ1-4|-
TGTGCCAGCAGTTCGCAGGGAAATCTTGATGAAAAACTGTTTTTT
CASSSQGNLDEKLFF